This T cell receptor beta chain was sequenced during a study of CD8 T cells in ankylosing spondylitis. Overall study findings and caveats: The authors found the disease-linked clones to be CD8+ and relatively rare in peripheral blood. Earlier studies detected some motif variants in reactive arthritis synovial fluid and blood. What appeared characteristic of ankylosing spondylitis blood was a TCR beta motif of several highly homologous variants.

This clonotype was observed a few times. The antigen remains unidentified. CDR1 is SGHRS and CDR2 is YFSETQ in the germline V gene. The CDR3 is made up of 14 amino acids. V lost 0 bases, J lost 5 bases, and 11 bases lay in between. Making the TCR beta libraries involved quantitative 5'-RACE with molecular barcodes. TCRdb reanalysed the 5' RACE reads using MiXCR and keeps one entry per CDR3 protein. The sample contains fewer than 450,000 distinct CDR3 sequences, more than 15% of which appear only once. The gene calls are TRBV5-1 and TRBJ2-5; perhaps D is TRBD1 or TRBD2 (5 bases each). The sequence was obtained from a male donor with ankylosing spondylitis. Sequenced input: blood, either unsorted or a sorted T cell fraction (not recorded which). The CDR3 reads CASSLEGRGETQYF. DNA for the CDR3: TGCGCCAGCAGCTTGGAGGGGCGAGGGGAGACCCAGTACTTC.